A single T cell receptor beta chain is shown here with its context. Using its own MiXCR run on the PCR reads, TCRdb lists one record per CDR3 protein. Of roughly 9,700 distinct CDR3 sequences in the sample, about 60% were seen once. The data are from a study of tumor-infiltrating lymphocytes in oesophageal squamous cell carcinoma. Germline CDR1 reads SEHNR; CDR2 reads FQNEAQ (reference sequence). The CDR3 spans 13 residues. The J gene is TRBJ2-1, the V gene TRBV7-9; perhaps TRBD1 as D (5 bases). The DNA end lines up better with TRBJ2-7; the J call may be wrong. Input material: esophageal tumor tissue. This receptor was identified in a female donor with esophageal squamous cell carcinoma. The chain's CDR3 is CASSFDSTYEQYF. In nucleotides, the CDR3 is TGTGCCAGCAGCTTTGACAGTACCTACGAGCAGTACTTC.